Presented here are 14 T cell receptor beta chains from one specimen sequenced in a study of OX40 agonist ivuxolimab in advanced cancers. Using immunoSEQ multiplex PCR, the repertoire was profiled, and TCRdb retains in-frame clones only, with some absent. The repertoire holds roughly 66,000 clones, with 70% to 90% as singletons. The sequenced sample was CD4+ or CD8+ T cells sorted from blood, obtained in a trial of the OX40 agonist ivuxolimab. The source of these receptors is an adult with an advanced solid tumor such as melanoma, head and neck, liver or kidney cancer.

The V and J genes are TRBV28 and TRBJ2-5; D is perhaps TRBD1 or TRBD2 (5 bases each). The end of the DNA fits TRBJ2-7 better, so the J call may be wrong. Germline CDR1 MDHEN, CDR2 SYDVKM. The CDR3 is made up of 15 amino acids. CDR3 bases: TGTGCCAGCAGTTTAGGTCCGGGGCCCCTCTACGAGCAGTACTTC. This codes for CASSLGPGPLYEQYF.

The chain is built from TRBV5-4 and TRBJ2-7; D remains unclear. Germline V lookup: CDR1 SGHNT, CDR2 YYREEE (reference sequence). V was cut by 1 base and J by 2 bases, with 10 bases left in between. The CDR3 contains 14 residues. CDR3 nucleotides: TGTGCCAGCAGCTTGTATGGGGTCACCTACGAGCAGTACTTC. It is translated as CASSLYGVTYEQYF.

A single count supports this clone. V gene TRBV19 combines with J gene TRBJ1-5, with D unclear. The V and J ends lost 0 bases and 6 bases respectively, with 9 bases between them. CDR1 and CDR2 (germline): LNHDA, SQIVND (reference sequence). The CDR3 is 14 amino acids. CDR3 coding DNA: TGTGCCAGTAGTATAGATCGAGGGATTCAGCCCCAGCATTTT. This gives the protein CASSIDRGIQPQHF.

A few counts support this clone. V usage is TRBV30 and J usage is TRBJ1-5; 9 nucleotides match TRBD1. V shed 1 base, J shed 4 bases, and the junction held 5 bases outside the gene matches. The CDR3 totals 15 residues. CDR1 is GTSNPN, CDR2 SVGIG, per germline (reference sequence). The CDR3 DNA reads as TGTGCCTGGAGTGCCGGGACAGGGTTTAATCAGCCCCAGCATTTT. Translation gives CAWSAGTGFNQPQHF.

The CDR3 sequence is CASSVDGRVMNEQYF. As DNA, the CDR3 is TGTGCCAGCAGCGTAGATGGCAGGGTGATGAACGAGCAGTACTTC. The chain joins TRBV9 to TRBJ2-7, with D perhaps matching TRBD1 (5 bases). The V gene's germline CDR1 is SGDLS and CDR2 YYNGEE. Trimming shortened V by 0 bases and J by 5 bases, and 15 bases separated the two germline ends. The CDR3 has 15 amino acids.

CDR3: CASSSLAGEQFF. CDR3 in DNA: TGTGCCAGCAGCTCCCTAGCGGGGGAGCAGTTCTTC. This chain uses TRBV7-6 with TRBJ2-1; TRBD2 agrees at 9 bases. CDR3 size: 12 residues. CDR1 and CDR2 from the germline V gene are SGHVS and FNYEAQ. Unmatched junction bases numbered 2, after V lost 4 bases and J lost 10 bases.

V and J are TRBV28 and TRBJ2-1; 9 bases align to TRBD2. Unmatched junction bases numbered 5, after V lost 6 bases and J lost 2 bases. Germline CDR1 MDHEN, CDR2 SYDVKM. This CDR3 comprises 15 residues. CDR3 in DNA: TGTGCCAGCAGCAAGCTAGCGGGGCCCTACAATGAGCAGTTCTTC. This encodes CASSKLAGPYNEQFF.

The chain is built from TRBV4-1 and TRBJ2-2; TRBD2 matches 7 bases. The CDR3 covers 17 residues. CDR1 and CDR2 (germline): MGHRA, YSYEKL. Trimming removed 0 bases from V and 0 bases from J; junction bases left unmatched: 4. The CDR3 DNA is TGCGCCAGCAGCCAAGAAGGGCTAGCGGCGAACACCGGGGAGCTGTTTTTT. Amino acids: CASSQEGLAANTGELFF.

The V and J genes are TRBV5-6 and TRBJ2-1; TRBD2 agrees at 7 bases. Germline values: CDR1 SGHDT, CDR2 YYEEEE. The CDR3 consists of 16 residues. J lost 1 base, V lost 0 bases, and 4 bases had no gene match. CDR3 DNA: TGTGCCAGCAGCTTGGCAGGGCGGGAGTCCTACAATGAGCAGTTCTTC. Its translation is CASSLAGRESYNEQFF.

This chain connects TRBV7-9 to TRBJ2-3, with TRBD2 matching 10 bases. Unmatched junction bases numbered 7, after V lost 6 bases and J lost 1 base. CDR3 length: 16 amino acids. CDR1 is SEHNR and CDR2 is FQNEAQ in the germline V gene (reference sequence). CDR3 in amino acids: CASRLSGTSGTDTQYF. In DNA form, the CDR3 reads TGTGCCAGCAGACTCTCCGGGACTAGCGGCACAGATACGCAGTATTTT.

V gene TRBV5-1 combines with J gene TRBJ2-4; 9 bases match TRBD1. This CDR3 spans 13 amino acids. Germline V gene data show CDR1 as SGHRS and CDR2 as YFSETQ. J gave up 8 bases and V 4 bases, and 4 bases lay outside the gene matches. CDR3 sequence reads: CASSVDRGDIQYF. The CDR3 coding sequence is TGCGCCAGCAGCGTGGACAGGGGCGACATTCAGTACTTC.

J is TRBJ2-2 and V is TRBV19; D is possibly TRBD2 (6 bases). Germline V gene sequence: CDR1 LNHDA, CDR2 SQIVND (reference sequence). The CDR3 sequence is 14 residues long. V lost 3 bases and J lost 6, with 11 bases in between. The CDR3 sequence is CASSIGGGAGELFF. The CDR3 bases are TGTGCCAGTAGTATCGGTGGAGGGGCCGGGGAGCTGTTTTTT.

The chain carries TRBV9 and TRBJ2-6; TRBD1 agrees at 10 bases. With 0 bases clipped from V and 4 bases from J, the junction kept 4 bases outside the gene matches. The germline V gene has CDR1 SGDLS and CDR2 YYNGEE. The CDR3 consists of 17 residues. CDR3 sequence: CASSVATGGPGANVLTF. The CDR3 DNA reads TGTGCCAGCAGCGTAGCGACAGGGGGCCCCGGGGCCAACGTCCTGACTTTC. Full variable domain (remainder filled in from reference TRBV9 and TRBJ2-6): DSGVTQTPKHLITATGQRVTLRCSPRSGDLSVYWYQQSLDQGLQFLIQYYNGEERAKGNILERFSAQQFPDLHSELNLSSLELGDSALYFCASSVATGGPGANVLTFGAGSRLTVL.

This chain connects TRBV7-8 to TRBJ2-1; weak D call: TRBD1 (6 bases). Trimming pared 5 bases from V and 1 base from J, leaving 12 bases between. CDR3 length: 15 residues. Germline CDR1 reads SGHVS; CDR2 reads FQNEAQ. The CDR3 protein is CASSTSRGSYNEQFF. The CDR3 coding sequence is TGTGCCAGCAGCACCTCCAGGGGATCCTACAATGAGCAGTTCTTC. Full variable domain (outside the CDR3, taken from reference TRBV7-8 and TRBJ2-1): GAGVSQSPRYKVAKRGQDVALRCDPISGHVSLFWYQQALGQGPEFLTYFQNEAQLDKSGLPSDRFFAERPEGSVSTLKIQRTQQEDSAVYLCASSTSRGSYNEQFFGPGTRLTVL.